The clone carrying this TCR beta chain was detected ten times or more. Antigen specificity is unknown. These data are taken from a study of T-cell reconstitution after alpha-beta-depleted transplantation in children. Overall study results and limits: Several hundred expanded graft clones reportedly gave rise to the alpha-beta T cells present about two months after transplant. Surviving recipient T cells and thymic progenitors underlay high day-60 TCRbeta diversity in some patients. T-cell numbers and diversity, one year after transplant, stemmed largely from T cells that were newly produced.

Germline V gives CDR1 DFQATT, CDR2 SNEGSKA (reference sequence). V was trimmed by 6 bases and J by 3 bases, leaving 9 bases between them. This CDR3 has 11 residues. TCRbeta library preparation incorporated unique molecular identifiers. TCRdb reprocessed the PCR reads with MiXCR, giving one entry per CDR3 protein. The repertoire holds over 450,000 distinct CDR3 sequences, with roughly a tenth as singletons. The clonotype was recovered from a child aged 2-15 years with inherited bone marrow failure, due to receive a stem cell transplant. The starting material was PBMCs, obtained before TCRalphabeta/CD19-depleted stem cell transplant. The chain links TRBV20-1 to TRBJ2-7, with D perhaps matching TRBD1 (6 bases). CDR3 amino acids: CSALTGYEQYF. CDR3 nucleotide sequence: TGCAGTGCCCTGACAGGCTACGAGCAGTACTTC.